One sample yielded the 14 T cell receptor beta chains listed below, sequenced in a study of tumor and adjacent non-tumor tissue in lung cancer. The template was RNA from unsorted bulk tissue. The normal lung tissue was taken more than 3 cm from the tumor edge. Three rounds of nested PCR, following a modified ARM-PCR protocol, produced the TCRbeta library. Each CDR3 protein gets one entry after TCRdb re-called the multiplex PCR reads with MiXCR. The data show tens of thousands of distinct CDR3 sequences, 65% to 75% seen once. Specimen: distant non-tumor lung tissue. The receptors derive from a woman aged 50 to 65 with non-small cell lung cancer.

As to this clonotype: Possible read error: a much larger clone is one base away. J is TRBJ2-1 and V is TRBV7-3; 13 bases align to TRBD2. J was trimmed by 4 bases and V by 2 bases; bases with no gene match: 8. The germline V gene has CDR1 SGHTA and CDR2 FQGTGA. The CDR3 has 18 amino acids. The CDR3 DNA reads as TGTGCCAGCAGCTTATCCGGGACTAGCGGGATGTCTTACAATGAGCAGTTCTTC. As protein: CASSLSGTSGMSYNEQFF.

This clonotype was observed a few times. A much larger clonotype is one base distant, so this may be a read error. V is TRBV10-3 and J is TRBJ2-1; 8 bases map to TRBD2. The CDR3 has 16 amino acids. Germline V gene sequence: CDR1 ENHRY, CDR2 SYGVKD. CDR3 DNA: TGTGCCGTCAGCAGGGAAGCGAACGGGAGGGCCAATGAGCAGTTCTTC. It specifies CAVSREANGRANEQFF.

About this clonotype: With a much larger clone just one base away, this may be a read error. The chain's CDR3 is CASSLELQPDIRGYTF. CDR3 in DNA: TGTGCCAGCAGCTTGGAGCTTCAGCCTGACATAAGGGGCTACACCTTC. The chain joins TRBV5-6 to TRBJ1-2; D remains ambiguous. V lost 0 bases and J lost 8, with 20 bases in between. The CDR3 has 16 amino acids. CDR1 is SGHDT and CDR2 is YYEEEE in the germline V gene.

CDR3 sequence (DNA): TGCAGTGCCCCAAGTTCGTACCAATTGACCCAGTACTTC. Translated: CSAPSSYQLTQYF. The chain uses TRBV20-1 and TRBJ2-5; no definite D call. V shed 6 bases and J shed 7 bases, with 18 bases lying between them. There are 13 residues in the CDR3. From germline, CDR1 is DFQATT and CDR2 SNEGSKA (reference sequence).

This clonotype was seen many times. The V gene is TRBV20-1, the J gene TRBJ1-5, with 8 nucleotides matching TRBD1. Germline CDR1 is DFQATT and CDR2 is SNEGSKA (reference sequence). The trim removed 3 bases at V and 2 bases at J, leaving 9 bases unmatched. This CDR3 contains 16 residues. Written as DNA, the CDR3 is TGCAGTGCTAGCAGAACAGGGGGAGCGGGCAATCAGCCCCAGCATTTT. Translating gives CSASRTGGAGNQPQHF.

For this clonotype: The junction does not match germline at one end; this may be a read error. The chain carries TRBV6-2 or TRBV6-3 and TRBJ2-3; D unclear. This CDR3 is 13 amino acids long. The germline CDR1 and CDR2 sequences are MNHEY and SVGEGT. The CDR3 DNA reads TGTGCCAGCAGGGAGATTAGCATAGATACGCAGTATTTT. Translating gives CASREISIDTQYF.

By proportion, this clonotype is medium-sized (0.01 to 0.1%). The J gene is TRBJ2-1, the V gene TRBV20-1; D ambiguous. Germline CDR1 is DFQATT and CDR2 is SNEGSKA (reference sequence). This CDR3 spans 16 amino acids. The V end was cut by 5 bases, the J end by 7 bases, with 24 bases between. DNA of the CDR3: TGCAGTGCTCCCATCCACTTGGCGAACTTGGGGAATGAGCAGTTCTTC. Translated: CSAPIHLANLGNEQFF.

This chain connects TRBV12-3 or TRBV12-4 to TRBJ1-4, with 7 bases fitting TRBD1. The junction had 17 bases not matched to a gene; V was cut back by 7 bases and J by 12 bases. The CDR3 consists of 15 residues. In DNA, the CDR3 is TGTGCCAGCAACTTAGCGGGGGGACAGAATGATGAACTGTTTTTT. It yields the protein CASNLAGGQNDELFF.

As concerns this clonotype: Here the CDR3 omits its conserved ending phenylalanine or tryptophan, so a read error is the likely source. The V gene is TRBV12-3 or TRBV12-4, the J gene TRBJ1-5; no definite D call. Trimming pared 5 bases from V and 5 bases from J, leaving 13 bases between. This CDR3 contains 14 residues. CDR3 residues: CASSLDGVDQPQHL. The CDR3 region has the DNA TGTGCCAGCAGTCTTGATGGTGTAGATCAGCCCCAGCATCTT.

To note about this clonotype: Sequence at one end of the junction differs from germline and may be a read error. The rearrangement joins TRBV20-1 to TRBJ2-7; D gene uncertain. Germline-derived CDR1 and CDR2 are DFQATT and SNEGSKA (reference sequence). The CDR3 is 12 residues long. CDR3 in amino acids: CSASGQRFEQYF. The CDR3 DNA sequence: TGTAGTGCTAGTGGGCAGCGATTCGAGCAGTACTTC.

The chain has TRBV20-1 and TRBJ2-3, with 7 bases aligning to TRBD1. The CDR3 runs 13 residues. Germline values: CDR1 DFQATT, CDR2 SNEGSKA (reference sequence). CDR3 in amino acids: CNATGMDRDTQYF. DNA for the CDR3: TGCAATGCCACTGGAATGGACAGGGATACGCAGTATTTT.

With respect to this clonotype: At one boundary the junction diverges from the germline segment, which might be a read error. The chain has TRBV6-2 or TRBV6-3 and TRBJ2-4; D gene unclear. The CDR3 runs 15 residues. Germline CDR1 reads MNHEY; CDR2 reads SVGEGT. The CDR3 is CSSSYSTVAKNIQYF. The CDR3 region has the DNA TGTTCCAGCAGTTACTCGACCGTAGCCAAAAACATTCAGTATTTC.

By sample share, this clonotype is medium-sized. The rearrangement uses TRBV28 and TRBJ2-2; TRBD2 matches at 10 bases. Germline CDR1 is MDHEN and CDR2 is SYDVKM. V was clipped by 4 bases and J by 4 bases; unmatched bases: 6. CDR3 length: 16 residues. CDR3 in DNA: TGTGCCAGCAGTTCCTCCCGACTAGCGGGCACCGGGGAGCTGTTTTTT. The encoded protein is CASSSSRLAGTGELFF. Full variable domain (outside the CDR3, taken from reference TRBV28 and TRBJ2-2): DVKVTQSSRYLVKRTGEKVFLECVQDMDHENMFWYRQDPGLGLRLIYFSYDVKMKEKGDIPEGYSVSREKKERFSLILESASTNQTSMYLCASSSSRLAGTGELFFGEGSRLTVL.

As concerns this clonotype: This clone may be a read error of a much larger clone one base away. The gene calls are TRBV20-1 and TRBJ2-5, with D maybe TRBD2 (6 bases). CDR1 DFQATT and CDR2 SNEGSKA come from the germline V gene (reference sequence). The CDR3 sequence is 18 residues long. Trimming stripped 6 bases from V and 1 base from J, with 27 bases between. CDR3 in DNA: TGCAGTGCCCTCCGCGAGGGCAGGAGGGGAGGCTTCCAAGAGACCCAGTACTTC. Protein: CSALREGRRGGFQETQYF.